The 9 T cell receptor beta chains presented below share a single source sample, sequenced in a study of T cell responses to AZD1222 COVID-19 vaccine. Only in-frame clones appear in the TCRdb table, and some are missing; sequencing was by immunoSEQ multiplex PCR. Seen here are about 140,000 clones, approximately 95% observed once, and the top ten hold roughly 7.1%. The specimen was peripheral blood, collected 28 days after the second AZD1222 dose. These receptor sequences come from an adult who received the AZD1222 COVID-19 vaccine.

The rearrangement uses TRBV19 and TRBJ1-6, with 7 bases identical to TRBD1. This CDR3 has 15 amino acids. The ends lost 3 bases at V and 7 bases at J; junction bases unmatched: 6. Looked up from germline, CDR1 is LNHDA and CDR2 is SQIVND (reference sequence). The CDR3, as DNA: TGTGCCAGTAGTATGGGGGGACAGTGGAATTCACCCCTCCACTTT. Protein product: CASSMGGQWNSPLHF.

This clone was observed a handful of times. The chain carries TRBV28 and TRBJ2-7; 7 nucleotides line up with TRBD2. V trimming: 2 bases; J trimming: 2 bases; junction bases outside the gene matches: 3. The CDR3 runs to 14 residues. The germline V gene has CDR1 MDHEN and CDR2 SYDVKM. The CDR3 spells CASSLNAGAYEQYF. The CDR3 DNA follows: TGTGCCAGCAGTTTAAACGCGGGGGCCTACGAGCAGTACTTC.

The rearrangement uses TRBV6-1 and TRBJ1-2; D might be TRBD1 (5 bases). The germline V and J ends were trimmed by 3 bases and 0 bases, with 20 bases remaining between them. CDR3 size: 18 residues. Germline V gene lookup returns CDR1 MNHNS and CDR2 SASEGT. CDR3 amino acids: CASSERGDRPRTNYGYTF. The CDR3 DNA reads TGTGCCAGCAGTGAGAGAGGGGACCGACCACGAACTAACTATGGCTACACCTTC.

The chain carries TRBV19 and TRBJ1-5; 9 nucleotides line up with TRBD1. Germline trimming cut 5 bases from V and 6 bases from J; bases unmatched to any gene: 5. The CDR3 contains 14 residues. The germline gives CDR1 LNHDA, CDR2 SQIVND (reference sequence). The CDR3 coding sequence is TGTGCCAGTAGTTTTGGACAGGGGCGTCAGCCCCAGCATTTT. This codes for CASSFGQGRQPQHF.

The CDR3 sequence: CASSQVVGGSGELFF. As DNA, the CDR3 is TGCGCCAGCAGCCAAGTCGTGGGCGGGTCCGGGGAGCTGTTTTTT. The chain is built from TRBV4-3 and TRBJ2-2; D may be TRBD2 (5 bases). The CDR3 consists of 15 residues. The V end was cut by 1 base, the J end by 6 bases, with 12 bases between. Germline lookup yields CDR1 LGHNA and CDR2 YSLEER.

The chain couples TRBV3-1 (or the pseudogene TRBV3-2) to TRBJ1-5, with D unresolved. This CDR3 has 13 residues. V dropped 3 bases and J dropped 7 bases, with 10 bases sitting between them. The germline CDR1 and CDR2 sequences are LGHDT and YNNKEL (reference sequence). CDR3 sequence: CASSQGTRQPQHF. Written as DNA, the CDR3 is TGTGCCAGCAGCCAGGGTACCAGGCAGCCCCAGCATTTT.

The rearrangement uses TRBV12-3 or TRBV12-4 and TRBJ2-7; D is undetermined. The CDR3 runs to 13 residues. V lost 2 bases, J lost 3 bases, and 8 bases lay in between. The CDR3 loop reads CASSLSLSYEQYF. The CDR3 bases are TGTGCCAGCAGTTTAAGTTTAAGCTACGAGCAGTACTTC.

The chain recombines TRBV5-5 with TRBJ2-7; 10 bases map to TRBD2. Germline CDR1 SGHKS, CDR2 YYEKEE (reference sequence). The CDR3 is 15 residues long. V was clipped by 2 bases and J by 2 bases; unmatched bases: 4. CDR3 DNA sequence: TGTGCCAGCAGCTTTCTAGCGGGGGACACCTACGAGCAGTACTTC. It translates to CASSFLAGDTYEQYF.

The genes are TRBV9 and TRBJ2-2; tentatively, D is TRBD1 (6 bases). Looked up from germline, CDR1 is SGDLS and CDR2 is YYNGEE. The germline V and J ends were trimmed by 0 bases and 4 bases, with 10 bases remaining between them. The CDR3 sequence is 15 residues long. Here the CDR3 DNA reads TGTGCCAGCAGCGTAGTAAAGGGGGTCACCGGGGAGCTGTTTTTT. The encoded protein is CASSVVKGVTGELFF.